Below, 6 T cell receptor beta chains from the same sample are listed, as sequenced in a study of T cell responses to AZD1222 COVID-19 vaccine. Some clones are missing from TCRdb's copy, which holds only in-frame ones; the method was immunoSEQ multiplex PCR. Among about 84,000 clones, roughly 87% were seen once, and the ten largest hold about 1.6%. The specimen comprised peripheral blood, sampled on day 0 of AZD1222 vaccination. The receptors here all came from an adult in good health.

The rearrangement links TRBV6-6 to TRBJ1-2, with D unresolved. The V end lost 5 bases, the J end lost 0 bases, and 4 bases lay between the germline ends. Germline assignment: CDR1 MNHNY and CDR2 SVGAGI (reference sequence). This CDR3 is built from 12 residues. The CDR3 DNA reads TGTGCCAGCAGTGGAGCTAACTATGGCTACACCTTC. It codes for CASSGANYGYTF.

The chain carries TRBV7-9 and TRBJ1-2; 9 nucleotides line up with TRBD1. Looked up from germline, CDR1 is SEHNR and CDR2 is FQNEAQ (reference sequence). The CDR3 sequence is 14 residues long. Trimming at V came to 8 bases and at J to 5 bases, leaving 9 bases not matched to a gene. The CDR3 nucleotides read TGTGCCAGCCGTGGGGACAGGGAGTATTATGGCTACACCTTC. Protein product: CASRGDREYYGYTF.

CDR3 loop: CASSIEPSGITDTQYF. The DNA for the CDR3 is TGTGCCAGTAGTATAGAGCCTAGCGGGATCACAGATACGCAGTATTTT. The gene calls are TRBV19 and TRBJ2-3, with 9 bases aligning to TRBD2. Germline V gene sequence: CDR1 LNHDA, CDR2 SQIVND (reference sequence). The CDR3 runs 16 residues. J lost 2 bases, V lost 0 bases, and 3 bases had no gene match. Supplemented by reference TRBV19 and TRBJ2-3, the full variable domain reads DGGITQSPKYLFRKEGQNVTLSCEQNLNHDAMYWYRQDPGQGLRLIYYSQIVNDFQKGDIAEGYSVSREKKESFPLTVTSAQKNPTAFYLCASSIEPSGITDTQYFGPGTRLTVL.

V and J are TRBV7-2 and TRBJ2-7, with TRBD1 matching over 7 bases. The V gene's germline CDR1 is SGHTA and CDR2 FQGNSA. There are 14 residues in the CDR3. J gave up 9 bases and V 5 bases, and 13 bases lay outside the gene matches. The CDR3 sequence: CASSIGTEPLRQYF. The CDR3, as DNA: TGTGCCAGCAGCATCGGGACAGAACCTCTAAGGCAGTACTTC.

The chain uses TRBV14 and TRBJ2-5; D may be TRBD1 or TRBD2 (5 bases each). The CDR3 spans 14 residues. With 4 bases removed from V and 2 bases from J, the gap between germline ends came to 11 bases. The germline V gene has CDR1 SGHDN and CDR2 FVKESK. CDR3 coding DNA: TGTGCCAGCAGCCGAGGGGTCTTACAAGAGACCCAGTACTTC. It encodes CASSRGVLQETQYF.

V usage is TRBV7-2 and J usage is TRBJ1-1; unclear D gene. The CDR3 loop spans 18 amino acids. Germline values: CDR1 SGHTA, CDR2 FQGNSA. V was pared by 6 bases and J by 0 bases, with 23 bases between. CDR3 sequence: CASSYGFTRQSMNTEAFF. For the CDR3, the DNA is TGTGCCAGCAGTTACGGGTTCACGAGGCAGTCTATGAACACTGAAGCTTTCTTT.